These T cell receptor beta chains were read from a single sample in a study of T cells after yellow fever vaccination. TCRdb re-derived calls from the 5' RACE reads in MiXCR, one entry per CDR3 protein. The data show approximately 140,000 distinct CDR3 sequences, 7.7% seen once. The sequencing used CD4+ T cells sorted from PBMCs, collected 5 days after the yellow fever booster vaccination. These receptors came from a young man who received the YFV17D yellow fever vaccine. CDR3s include the opening cysteine and the closing phenylalanine or tryptophan. The D gene is left open where the match is weak. Rows give clone size only sometimes, using once, few, many, or a class for an expanded clone.

CASSVGVQRTDTQYF TGTGCCAGCAGCGTAGGGGTTCAGAGAACAGATACGCAGTATTTT TRBV9 many . TRBJ2-3
CASSLVTRYTDTQYF TGCGCCAGCAGCTTGGTGACTAGGTACACAGATACGCAGTATTTT TRBV5-1 few . TRBJ2-3
CASSSSRRGRGLDTQYF TGTGCCAGCAGCAGCAGTCGCAGGGGGCGAGGGTTAGATACGCAGTATTTT TRBV6-1 many TRBD1 TRBJ2-3
CASSLRGRDFYGYTF TGTGCCAGCAGCCTTAGAGGCAGAGACTTCTATGGCTACACCTTC TRBV14 many . TRBJ1-2
CASSPPNLGGGPYNEQFF TGTGCCAGCTCACCACCGAATCTTGGCGGGGGTCCTTACAATGAGCAGTTCTTC TRBV18 many TRBD2 TRBJ2-1
CASSPPRPAPGLAGVVETQYF TGTGCCAGCTCACCACCAAGGCCGGCACCGGGACTAGCGGGAGTGGTGGAGACCCAGTACTTC TRBV18 few TRBD2 TRBJ2-5
CASVDRGTNTGELFF TGTGCCAGCGTAGACAGGGGTACGAACACCGGGGAGCTGTTTTTT TRBV7-9 many TRBD1 TRBJ2-2
CSAPAIGGGPRLNEQFF TGCAGTGCTCCAGCGATCGGCGGCGGGCCTAGGTTGAATGAGCAGTTCTTC TRBV20-1 . . TRBJ2-1
CASSFSGRVNEKLFF TGTGCCAGCAGCTTCTCCGGTCGCGTTAATGAAAAACTGTTTTTT TRBV7-2 . . TRBJ1-4
CSARGAAGEQFF TGCAGTGCAAGAGGGGCGGCGGGTGAGCAGTTCTTC TRBV20-1 many . TRBJ2-1
CASSPLVAGGPIDEQFF TGCGCCAGCAGCCCATTAGTAGCGGGAGGGCCGATAGATGAGCAGTTCTTC TRBV5-1 many TRBD2 TRBJ2-1
CASTQMVFGAGELFF . TRBV6-1 few . TRBJ2-2
CASSLDQGGEQYF TGTGCCAGCAGCTTAGATCAGGGGGGCGAGCAGTACTTC TRBV11-3 many . TRBJ2-7
CSARGQRRYEQYF TGCAGTGCTAGAGGCCAGCGCCGTTACGAGCAGTACTTC TRBV20-1 many . TRBJ2-7
CASRVAASGRVNEQFF TGTGCCAGCAGGGTGGCTGCAAGCGGGAGAGTAAATGAGCAGTTCTTC TRBV6-1 many TRBD2 TRBJ2-1
CASSYSTDRNLYEQYF TGTGCCAGCAGTTACTCCACGGACAGGAACCTCTACGAGCAGTACTTC TRBV6-5 many TRBD1 TRBJ2-7
CASSRRQGSQETQYF TGCGCCAGCAGCAGGAGACAGGGATCTCAAGAGACCCAGTACTTC TRBV5-1 many TRBD1 TRBJ2-5
CASSQQGAVIEQYF TGTGCCAGCAGCCAACAGGGGGCGGTGATCGAGCAGTACTTC TRBV12-3/TRBV12-4 many TRBD1 TRBJ2-7
CASSPRRESSEQYF TGTGCCAGCAGCCCCAGGCGGGAGTCGAGCGAGCAGTACTTC TRBV6-1 many TRBD2 TRBJ2-7
CASSLSPEGAYF TGTGCCAGCAGTTTAAGTCCCGAGGGGGCGTACTTC TRBV28 many TRBD1 TRBJ2-7
CASSLAGSGLNEQFF TGCGCCAGCAGCTTGGCCGGTAGCGGCCTGAATGAGCAGTTCTTC TRBV5-1 many . TRBJ2-1
CIPAPGEEAEAFF TGTATCCCTGCGCCAGGAGAGGAGGCAGAAGCTTTCTTT TRBV7-5 . . TRBJ1-1
CASSTGLAGNEQFF TGTGCCAGCAGCACTGGACTAGCGGGAAATGAGCAGTTCTTC TRBV11-1 many TRBD2 TRBJ2-1
CASSLGLAGVREQYF TGTGCCAGCAGCTTAGGACTAGCGGGAGTAAGAGAGCAGTACTTC TRBV7-8 few TRBD2 TRBJ2-7
CASSFGISGTYNEQFF TGCGCCAGCAGTTTCGGGATTAGCGGTACATACAATGAGCAGTTCTTC TRBV4-3 many . TRBJ2-1
CASSQTRVDTQYF TGTGCCAGCAGCCAAACTAGGGTAGATACGCAGTATTTT TRBV4-2 many . TRBJ2-3
CASSSSGRGGDTQYF TGCGCCAGCAGCTCAAGCGGGAGAGGGGGAGATACGCAGTATTTT TRBV5-1 many TRBD2 TRBJ2-3
CASSLVLDNEQFF TGTGCCAGCAGCTTAGTCTTAGATAATGAGCAGTTCTTC TRBV7-2 many . TRBJ2-1
CASSPGLASEQYF TGCGCCAGCAGCCCGGGACTAGCTTCCGAGCAGTACTTC TRBV5-1 many TRBD2 TRBJ2-7
CATSDSGQKAFF TGTGCCACCAGTGATTCCGGACAGAAAGCTTTCTTT TRBV24-1 . . TRBJ1-1
CSARDGGGTGNTIYF TGCAGTGCTAGAGATGGAGGGGGGACTGGAAACACCATATATTTT TRBV20-1 many . TRBJ1-3
CASSQDTGLQHEQYF TGTGCCAGCAGCCAAGATACGGGCCTACAGCACGAGCAGTACTTC TRBV4-2 many . TRBJ2-7
CSVFPAGGRETQYF TGCAGTGTTTTCCCAGCGGGAGGGCGGGAGACCCAGTACTTC TRBV20-1 many TRBD2 TRBJ2-5
CGPQDRASVNPNEQYF TGTGGGCCACAGGACAGGGCAAGTGTTAACCCCAACGAGCAGTACTTC TRBV6-1 many TRBD1 TRBJ2-7
CASSQTVNSNQPQHF TGCGCCAGCAGCCAAACCGTCAATAGCAATCAGCCCCAGCATTTT TRBV4-3 many . TRBJ1-5
CASSLFRDTQYF TGTGCCAGCAGCCTGTTCCGCGATACGCAGTATTTT TRBV7-8 many . TRBJ2-3
CASSLEVQGGEQYF TGTGCCAGCAGCTTGGAAGTTCAGGGAGGCGAGCAGTACTTC TRBV5-4 . . TRBJ2-7
CASSQRTTFGDTQYF TGTGCCAGCAGCCAACGCACCACGTTTGGGGATACGCAGTATTTT TRBV3-1 many . TRBJ2-3
CASSQSKNYEQYF TGTGCCAGCTCACAGTCTAAGAATTACGAGCAGTACTTC TRBV18 many . TRBJ2-7
CASSLGGTTSGNTIYF TGTGCCAGCAGCTTAGGTGGCACGACCTCTGGAAACACCATATATTTT TRBV7-2 . . TRBJ1-3
CASSLGGLAGAAETQYF TGTGCCAGCAGCTTAGGAGGACTAGCGGGAGCGGCAGAGACCCAGTACTTC TRBV7-2 many TRBD2 TRBJ2-5
CASSLTLLLTLAAWNTQYF TGTGCCAGCAGCTTAACTCTCCTCTTGACTTTAGCCGCGTGGAATACGCAGTATTTT TRBV7-3 many . TRBJ2-3
CASSLDSNSNQPQHF TGTGCCAGCAGTCTCGACAGTAATAGCAATCAGCCCCAGCATTTT TRBV12-3/TRBV12-4 many . TRBJ1-5